These 31 T cell receptor beta chains originate from one sample sequenced in a study of cytomegalovirus exposure and HLA in healthy donors. The repertoire was sequenced with immunoSEQ multiplex PCR; TCRdb's copy has only in-frame clones and lacks some. This table holds about 130,000 clones, about 93% found once. The sequencing sample was made of PBMCs. The origin of the receptors is a woman between 18 and 30 years old in good health and CMV-seronegative.

With respect to this clone: A read error may account for a junction end that differs from germline. The genes are TRBV2 and TRBJ2-7; 13 bases fit TRBD2. Germline loops: CDR1 SNHLY, CDR2 FYNNEI. The CDR3 consists of 14 residues. This CDR3 reads CASRRTTSGGTGDF. As DNA, the CDR3 is TGTGCCAGCAGACGTACGACTAGCGGGGGGACCGGAGACTTC.

CDR3 nucleotide sequence: TGTGCCAGCAGCGTAGATCCGGGACAGACTTACGAGCAGTACTTC. As protein: CASSVDPGQTYEQYF. V gene TRBV9 combines with J gene TRBJ2-7; 7 bases map to TRBD1. V shed 0 bases and J 4 bases; nucleotides not matched to a gene: 7. CDR3 length equals 15 residues. The germline gives CDR1 SGDLS, CDR2 YYNGEE.

This clone was recorded only once. The rearrangement links TRBV5-1 to TRBJ2-1; 12 bases agree with TRBD2. Unmatched junction bases numbered 4, after V lost 4 bases and J lost 5 bases. Germline V lookup: CDR1 SGHRS, CDR2 YFSETQ. CDR3 length equals 15 residues. In DNA, the CDR3 is TGCGCCAGCAGCGAGGGACTAGCGGGTAACAATGAGCAGTTCTTC. This codes for CASSEGLAGNNEQFF. The full variable domain, in which reference TRBV5-1 and TRBJ2-1 provide the parts outside the CDR3, is KAGVTQTPRYLIKTRGQQVTLSCSPISGHRSVSWYQQTPGQGLQFLFEYFSETQRNKGNFPGRFSGRQFSNSRSEMNVSTLELGDSALYLCASSEGLAGNNEQFFGPGTRLTVL.

The CDR3 reads CASTMTGFNEKLFF. CDR3 bases: TGTGCCAGCACCATGACAGGTTTTAATGAAAAACTGTTTTTT. The V and J genes are TRBV28 and TRBJ1-4, with D perhaps TRBD1 (6 bases). V was clipped by 7 bases and J by 4 bases, with 13 bases between them. The germline CDR1 and CDR2 sequences are MDHEN and SYDVKM. The CDR3 is 14 residues long.

The count of this clone is one. One end of the junction fails to match germline, which may point to a read error. The chain links TRBV30 to TRBJ1-5, with D possibly being TRBD1 (5 bases). This CDR3 has 13 amino acids. Germline CDR1 GTSNPN, CDR2 SVGIG (reference sequence). CDR3 nucleotide sequence: TGTGCCTGGGTACAGGACGGGGGTCAGGCCCAGCATTTT. This translates into CAWVQDGGQAQHF.

The rearrangement links TRBV6-1 to TRBJ2-7, with D perhaps matching TRBD1 (6 bases). This CDR3 comprises 15 residues. V lost 2 bases to trimming and J lost 1 base, with 12 bases between them. The V gene's germline CDR1 is MNHNS and CDR2 SASEGT. The CDR3 DNA follows: TGTGCCAGCAGTGAACGGACAGTCCGATCCTACGAGCAGTACTTC. Amino acids: CASSERTVRSYEQYF.

The V gene is TRBV7-9, the J gene TRBJ1-2; D is unresolved. The V gene lost 7 bases and the J gene lost 6 bases, with 12 bases spanning the gap. The CDR3 has 12 amino acids. Germline CDR1 reads SEHNR; CDR2 reads FQNEAQ (reference sequence). The DNA of the CDR3 is TGTGCCAGCACCGGAAGAGCGGATGGCTACACCTTC. This translates into CASTGRADGYTF.

The genes are TRBV4-1 and TRBJ1-4; TRBD1 might be the D (5 bases). V gave up 1 base and J gave up 8 bases, with 14 bases separating them. The germline V gene encodes CDR1 MGHRA and CDR2 YSYEKL. The CDR3 runs to 15 residues. CDR3 DNA: TGCGCCAGCAGCCAAGGCGATTGGGGCCGGGAAAAACTGTTTTTT. This gives the protein CASSQGDWGREKLFF.

This chain uses TRBV16 with TRBJ2-7, with TRBD2 matching 7 bases. The CDR3 consists of 13 residues. V lost 4 bases to trimming and J lost 6 bases; unmatched junction nucleotides: 6. Germline lookup yields CDR1 KGHSY and CDR2 FQNENV. In nucleotides, the CDR3 is TGTGCCAGCAGCCCGGCCCGGGGGGTCGAGCAGTACTTC. Protein product: CASSPARGVEQYF.

The genes are TRBV9 and TRBJ2-7; perhaps TRBD2 as D (6 bases). This CDR3 comprises 15 residues. Germline CDR1 is SGDLS and CDR2 is YYNGEE. Trimming stripped 0 bases from V and 3 bases from J, with 13 bases between. CDR3 nucleotide sequence: TGTGCCAGCAGCGTAGGTAGCGGCGGGTTCTACGAGCAGTACTTC. Protein sequence: CASSVGSGGFYEQYF.

The chain employs TRBV6-5 and TRBJ1-4; D unresolved. The germline V gene encodes CDR1 MNHEY and CDR2 SVGAGI. V was cut by 9 bases and J by 4 bases, with 15 bases left in between. The length of the CDR3 is 14 residues. CDR3 sequence (DNA): TGTGCCAGGACACATTCCGCCCATAATGAAAAACTGTTTTTT. It yields the protein CARTHSAHNEKLFF.

The genes are TRBV5-1 and TRBJ1-1, with 12 bases lining up with TRBD1. Germline V gene sequence: CDR1 SGHRS, CDR2 YFSETQ. The CDR3 loop spans 14 amino acids. V was pared by 4 bases and J by 5 bases, with 3 bases of the junction left unmatched. For the CDR3, the DNA is TGCGCCAGCAGCGGGACAGGGGGCCGAACTGAAGCTTTCTTT. Translating it yields CASSGTGGRTEAFF.

The CDR3 reads CASSPTPPMLAGYNEQFF. The DNA of the CDR3 is TGTGCCAGCAGCCCTACCCCCCCTATGCTAGCTGGGTACAATGAGCAGTTCTTC. This chain connects TRBV4-2 to TRBJ2-1; D possibly corresponds to TRBD2 (5 bases). CDR3 size: 18 residues. Trimming cost V 4 bases and J 4 bases, with 23 bases left between them. Germline V gene sequence: CDR1 LGHNA, CDR2 YNFKEQ.

The rearrangement joins TRBV4-1 to TRBJ2-7; TRBD1 is a possible D gene (7 bases). Germline loops: CDR1 MGHRA, CDR2 YSYEKL. V shed 1 base and J shed 4 bases, with 17 bases lying between them. The CDR3 spans 16 residues. The CDR3 is CASSQAPMEGQYEQYF. The CDR3 DNA reads as TGCGCCAGCAGCCAAGCCCCGATGGAGGGACAGTACGAGCAGTACTTC.

The chain couples TRBV5-4 to TRBJ1-1; 8 bases match TRBD1. V trimming: 5 bases; J trimming: 5 bases; junction bases outside the gene matches: 8. Germline values: CDR1 SGHNT, CDR2 YYREEE (reference sequence). The CDR3 covers 14 residues. CDR3 bases: TGTGCCAGCAGATTGACAGGGGCTTTGACTGAAGCTTTCTTT. Amino acids: CASRLTGALTEAFF.

The rearrangement links TRBV7-3 to TRBJ1-4; TRBD1 matches at 7 bases. V dropped 11 bases and J dropped 2; count of bases not matched to a gene: 8. The CDR3 runs 14 residues. Germline CDR1 is SGHTA and CDR2 is FQGTGA. The CDR3 nucleotides are TGTGCCGTTGACAGGGAGGTGACTAATGAAAAACTGTTTTTT. Translated: CAVDREVTNEKLFF.

The chain links TRBV5-1 to TRBJ1-4; 7 nucleotides line up with TRBD1. CDR3 length equals 15 residues. After removal of 7 bases from V and 4 bases from J, the junction contained 10 bases not matched to a gene. Germline CDR1 and CDR2: SGHRS and YFSETQ. For the CDR3, the DNA is TGCGCCAGCTCCCCCACCGGGACAGATAATGAAAAACTGTTTTTT. Its translation is CASSPTGTDNEKLFF.

The chain recombines TRBV6-1 with TRBJ2-7, with TRBD1 matching over 7 bases. Germline assignment: CDR1 MNHNS and CDR2 SASEGT. Trimming took 7 bases from V and 0 from J; bases not matched to a gene: 6. The CDR3 runs to 14 residues. This CDR3 is CASTRGQSSYEQYF. In nucleotides, the CDR3 is TGTGCCAGCACCAGGGGACAGAGCTCCTACGAGCAGTACTTC.

The V gene is TRBV7-9, the J gene TRBJ1-4, with TRBD1 matching 7 bases. Trimming removed 6 bases from V and 1 base from J; junction bases left unmatched: 5. The CDR3 totals 15 residues. Germline CDR1 and CDR2: SEHNR and FQNEAQ (reference sequence). The CDR3 loop is CASSRTGETNEKLFF. The DNA for the CDR3 is TGTGCCAGCAGTCGCACAGGGGAAACTAATGAAAAACTGTTTTTT.

This clone was seen once. The V gene is TRBV30, the J gene TRBJ2-2, with 9 bases identical to TRBD1. J gave up 5 bases and V 3 bases, and 13 bases lay outside the gene matches. CDR1 and CDR2 (germline): GTSNPN, SVGIG (reference sequence). This CDR3 is 17 amino acids long. The CDR3 DNA sequence: TGTGCCTGGAGGAACAAAAATTACAGGGGGCGTACCGGGGAGCTGTTTTTT. Translation gives CAWRNKNYRGRTGELFF.

CDR3 sequence reads: CASRQQNPRLHEQFF. The CDR3 bases are TGTGCCAGCAGGCAACAAAACCCTAGGTTGCATGAGCAGTTCTTC. The rearrangement joins TRBV6-1 to TRBJ2-1; D gene uncertain. The V and J ends lost 6 bases and 8 bases respectively, with 20 bases between them. CDR3 size: 15 residues. Per the germline V gene, CDR1 is MNHNS and CDR2 is SASEGT.

This sequence joins TRBV4-2 and TRBJ2-2, with 9 bases aligning to TRBD1. The CDR3 length is 17 residues. Germline V gives CDR1 LGHNA, CDR2 YNFKEQ. Trimming cost V 4 bases and J 4 bases; bases outside gene matches: 10. The CDR3, as DNA: TGTGCCAGCAGCCCAACAGGGGGCGCGATTATCACCGGGGAGCTGTTTTTT. Amino acid sequence: CASSPTGGAIITGELFF.

A single count supports this clone. This chain joins TRBV5-4 and TRBJ1-2, with 7 bases fitting TRBD1. After removal of 4 bases from V and 5 bases from J, the junction contained 11 bases not matched to a gene. The CDR3 runs to 15 residues. Germline V CDR1 and CDR2: SGHNT, YYREEE (reference sequence). The CDR3 region is CASSGSTGTLYGYTF. The CDR3 region has the DNA TGTGCCAGCAGCGGATCGACAGGGACTCTATATGGCTACACCTTC. Looking up the rest from reference TRBV5-4 and TRBJ1-2 gives the full variable domain: ETGVTQSPTHLIKTRGQQVTLRCSSQSGHNTVSWYQQALGQGPQFIFQYYREEENGRGNFPPRFSGLQFPNYSSELNVNALELDDSALYLCASSGSTGTLYGYTFGSGTRLTVV.

The V gene is TRBV7-9, the J gene TRBJ1-5, with D uncertain. The CDR3 is 12 amino acids. V was pared by 3 bases and J by 4 bases, with 4 bases between. Looked up from germline, CDR1 is SEHNR and CDR2 is FQNEAQ (reference sequence). This CDR3 is CASSFGNQPQHF. CDR3 in DNA: TGTGCCAGCAGCTTCGGTAATCAGCCCCAGCATTTT.

The rearrangement uses TRBV10-3 and TRBJ1-6; D is unclear. Trimming stripped 3 bases from V and 6 bases from J, with 12 bases between. Germline-derived CDR1 and CDR2 are ENHRY and SYGVKD. This CDR3 region has 15 residues. DNA for the CDR3: TGTGCCATCAGTGAAATGGCAGACACTAATTCACCCCTCCACTTT. Its translation is CAISEMADTNSPLHF.

This clone was detected a few times. The CDR3 region is CASRDRGGGSPLHF. CDR3 DNA sequence: TGTGCCAGCAGAGACAGGGGAGGGGGGTCACCCCTCCACTTT. The V gene is TRBV6-5, the J gene TRBJ1-6, with 8 bases lining up with TRBD1. Losses at the gene ends were 6 bases for V and 10 bases for J; bases not matched to a gene: 8. The CDR3 consists of 14 residues. In germline, CDR1 is MNHEY, CDR2 SVGAGI.

This chain uses TRBV5-4 with TRBJ1-4, with D perhaps TRBD1 (6 bases). V was shortened by 6 bases and J by 10 bases, with 25 bases between the two germline ends. This CDR3 spans 16 amino acids. Germline CDR1 is SGHNT and CDR2 is YYREEE (reference sequence). CDR3 nucleotides: TGTGCCAGCACGCAGGGGTCCCCGGGCGATATTGGAAAACTGTTTTTT. This gives the protein CASTQGSPGDIGKLFF.

This chain links TRBV10-3 with TRBJ1-2, with D maybe TRBD1 (5 bases). Per germline, CDR1 ENHRY and CDR2 SYGVKD. CDR3 length: 15 residues. The ends were cut back, 0 bases at V and 0 bases at J, with 8 bases in the middle. Here the CDR3 reads CAISESRGSNYGYTF. The CDR3 nucleotides are TGTGCCATCAGTGAGTCAAGGGGCTCTAACTATGGCTACACCTTC.

The rearrangement uses TRBV27 and TRBJ1-5; TRBD1 aligns across 8 bases. The V gene's germline CDR1 is MNHEY and CDR2 SMNVEV (reference sequence). The CDR3 is 14 amino acids. Losses at the gene ends were 6 bases for V and 4 bases for J; bases not matched to a gene: 5. The CDR3 region is CASSSGTGNQPQHF. In DNA, the CDR3 is TGTGCCAGCAGCTCCGGGACAGGTAATCAGCCCCAGCATTTT.

V and J are TRBV5-1 and TRBJ2-7, with TRBD2 matching 8 bases. V lost 2 bases, J lost 0 bases, and 4 bases stayed unmatched. Germline loops: CDR1 SGHRS, CDR2 YFSETQ. The CDR3 consists of 15 residues. The CDR3 DNA is TGCGCCAGCAGCTTCTCCACTAGCGGCTCCTACGAGCAGTACTTC. This codes for CASSFSTSGSYEQYF.

V and J are TRBV5-1 and TRBJ2-5; no firm D call. The V end was cut by 2 bases, the J end by 5 bases, with 4 bases between. In germline, CDR1 is SGHRS, CDR2 YFSETQ. The CDR3 has 11 amino acids. CDR3 in amino acids: CASSFEETQYF. CDR3 nucleotide sequence: TGCGCCAGCAGCTTTGAGGAGACCCAGTACTTC.